This TCR beta chain was recorded in a study of blood T cell repertoires in COVID-19. Study as a whole: The samples span acute and convalescent COVID-19 from the United States, Italy and Spain. The cDNA or gDNA used as material had been derived from T cells, B-cell-depleted T cells, or PBMCs.

Original analysis: The authors estimated nucleated cell counts from reference gene primer amplification. Measured with immunoSEQ multiplex PCR; TCRdb has only the in-frame clones, and not every one. V and J calls and clone size are those listed in that table; D and trimming were worked out from the DNA. The sample shows under 80,000 clones, 85% to 90% of them seen only once. This CDR3 is 13 amino acids long. Trimming removed 7 bases from V and 4 bases from J, with 13 bases in between. The sequenced sample was peripheral blood. The V call is TRBV12-3 or TRBV12-4, the J call TRBJ1-1; tentatively, D is TRBD1 (6 bases). The sequence came from a man at least 80 years old in a cohort sampled during active COVID-19. The CDR3 spells CASTRQAGTEAFF. In DNA, the CDR3 is TGTGCCAGCACCAGACAGGCGGGCACTGAAGCTTTCTTT.